This T cell receptor (beta chain) was captured by sequencing in a study of shared clonotypes between healthy human individuals. Clones were read by immunoSEQ multiplex PCR, and TCRdb kept only the in-frame ones, dropping some. The sample includes about 380,000 clones, approximately 97% of them seen just once. This clone showed up just once. What CD8 memory combined were CD45RO+ cells and CCR7-negative CD45RA+ TemRA cells. This CDR3 is built from 16 residues. CDR1 and CDR2 from the germline V gene are MDHEN and SYDVKM. J was trimmed by 6 bases and V by 7 bases; bases with no gene match: 17. The TCR comes from a man aged 25-45 years in good health. The J gene is TRBJ2-7, the V gene TRBV28; 8 nucleotides agree with TRBD2. Sample: memory CD8+ T cells sorted from blood. The subset was: CD45RO+ cells pooled with CCR7-negative TemRA cells. CDR3 DNA sequence: TGTGCCAGCAACCGAATAGCGGGAACGCTTATACGCGAGCAGTACTTC. It translates to CASNRIAGTLIREQYF.